The clone carrying this TCR beta chain was counted only a few times. V lost 4 bases to trimming and J lost 6 bases, with 17 bases between them. Germline CDR1 and CDR2: SGHTS and YDEGEE. CDR3 size: 15 residues. This specimen comes from a study of T cells in Graves' hyperthyroidism and ophthalmopathy. RNA transcripts provided the source from which TCR beta CDR3 regions were amplified. TCR CDR3 underwent first-round RT-PCR with the HTBI primer set. TCRdb fed the multiplex PCR reads into MiXCR, producing one record per CDR3 protein. The sample lists around 340,000 distinct CDR3 sequences, about 15% occurring once.

The sequenced sample was blood. The clonotype was recovered from a man younger than 45 with Graves' hyperthyroidism. The chain recombines TRBV5-8 with TRBJ1-5, with a tentative D call TRBD1 (5 bases). The CDR3 DNA follows: TGTGCCAGCAGCGCCACAAGCAGGACATTTCAGCCCCAGCATTTT. Translated: CASSATSRTFQPQHF. The whole variable domain, remainder taken from reference TRBV5-8 and TRBJ1-5, is EAGVTQSPTHLIKTRGQQATLRCSPISGHTSVYWYQQALGLGLQFLLWYDEGEERNRGNFPPRFSGRQFPNYSSELNVNALELEDSALYLCASSATSRTFQPQHFGDGTRLSIL.